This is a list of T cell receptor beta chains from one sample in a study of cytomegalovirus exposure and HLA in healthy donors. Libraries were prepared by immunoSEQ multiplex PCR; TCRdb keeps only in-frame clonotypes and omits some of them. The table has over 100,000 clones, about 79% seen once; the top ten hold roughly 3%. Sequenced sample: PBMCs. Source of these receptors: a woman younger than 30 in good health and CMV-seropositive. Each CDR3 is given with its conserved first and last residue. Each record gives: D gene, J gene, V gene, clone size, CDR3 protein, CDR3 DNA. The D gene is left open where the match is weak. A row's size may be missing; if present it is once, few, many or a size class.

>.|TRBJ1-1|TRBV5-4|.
CASSLTGYGAFF
TGTGCCAGCAGCTTGACAGGGTATGGGGCTTTCTTT
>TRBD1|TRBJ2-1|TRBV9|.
CASSGGTGLDEQFF
TGTGCCAGCAGCGGGGGGACAGGGCTCGATGAGCAGTTCTTC
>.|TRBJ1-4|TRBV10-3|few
CAISESERNEKLFF
TGTGCCATCAGTGAGTCGGAGAGGAATGAAAAACTGTTTTTT
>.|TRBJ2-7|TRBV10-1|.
CASSPGRRQGVYEQYF
TGCGCCAGCAGCCCCGGGAGAAGACAGGGAGTCTACGAGCAGTACTTC
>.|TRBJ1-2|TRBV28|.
CASSPGTVLRVYGYTF
TGTGCCAGCAGTCCGGGAACGGTCCTACGTGTCTATGGCTACACCTTC
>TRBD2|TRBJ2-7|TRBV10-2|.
CASSGGWTPYEQYF
TGCGCCAGCAGCGGGGGGTGGACCCCGTACGAGCAGTACTTC
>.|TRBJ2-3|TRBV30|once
CAWSRQPDTQYF
TGTGCCTGGAGCCGACAGCCAGATACGCAGTATTTT
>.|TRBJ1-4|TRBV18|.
CASSQNREEGEKLFF
TGTGCCAGCTCACAAAACAGGGAAGAGGGCGAAAAACTGTTTTTT
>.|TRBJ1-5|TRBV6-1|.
CASCPGPSNQPQHF
TGTGCCAGTTGCCCAGGTCCTAGCAATCAGCCCCAGCATTTT
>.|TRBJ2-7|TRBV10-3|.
CAITGGESYEQYF
TGTGCCATCACCGGAGGAGAGTCCTACGAGCAGTACTTC
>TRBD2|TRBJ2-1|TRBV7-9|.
CASNFLTSFYNEQFF
TGTGCCAGCAATTTCTTGACTAGCTTTTACAATGAGCAGTTCTTC
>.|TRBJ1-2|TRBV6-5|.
CASSSRTANNYGYTF
TGTGCCAGCAGTTCCCGGACAGCCAATAACTATGGCTACACCTTC
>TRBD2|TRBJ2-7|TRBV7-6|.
CASLPAPGGLYYEQYF
TGTGCCAGCCTTCCAGCTCCGGGAGGGCTCTACTACGAGCAGTACTTC
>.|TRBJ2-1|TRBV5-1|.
CASSARSSYNEQFF
TGCGCCAGCAGCGCTAGGAGCTCCTACAATGAGCAGTTCTTC
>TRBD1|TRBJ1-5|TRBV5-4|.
CASSSGTGANQPQHF
TGTGCCAGCAGCTCCGGGACAGGGGCGAATCAGCCCCAGCATTTT
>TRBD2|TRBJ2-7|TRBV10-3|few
CAISRTSPENEQYF
TGTGCCATCAGTCGGACTAGCCCCGAGAACGAGCAGTACTTC
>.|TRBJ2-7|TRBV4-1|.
CASSQAGLPREQYF
TGCGCCAGCAGCCAAGCGGGACTTCCTCGCGAGCAGTACTTC
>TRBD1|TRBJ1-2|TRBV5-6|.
CASSPGTGGGYTF
TGTGCCAGCAGCCCCGGGACAGGCGGTGGCTACACCTTC
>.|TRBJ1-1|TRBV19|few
CASSWRGNTEAFF
TGTGCCAGTAGTTGGCGGGGTAATACTGAAGCTTTCTTT
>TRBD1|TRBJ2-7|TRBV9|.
CASSGGGFSYEQYF
TGTGCCAGCAGCGGAGGGGGCTTCTCCTACGAGCAGTACTTC
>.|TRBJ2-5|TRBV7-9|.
CATRQLQETQYF
TGTGCCACGAGGCAGCTCCAAGAGACCCAGTACTTC
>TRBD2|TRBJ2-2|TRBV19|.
CASSWLAGVIGTGELFF
TGTGCCAGTAGTTGGCTAGCGGGAGTAATTGGGACCGGGGAGCTGTTTTTT
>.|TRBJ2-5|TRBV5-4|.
CASSPPGAYQETQYF
TGTGCCAGCAGCCCGCCGGGAGCCTACCAAGAGACCCAGTACTTC
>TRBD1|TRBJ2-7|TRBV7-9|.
CASSWVVTGLGYEQYF
TGTGCCAGCAGTTGGGTCGTGACAGGGTTGGGATACGAGCAGTACTTC
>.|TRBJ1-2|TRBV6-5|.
CASSGSTNYGYTF
TGTGCCAGCAGTGGGAGTACTAACTATGGCTACACCTTC
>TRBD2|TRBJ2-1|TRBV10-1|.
CASSFNPALAGGPRGYNEQFF
TGCGCCAGCAGCTTTAATCCAGCACTAGCGGGAGGCCCTAGGGGCTACAATGAGCAGTTCTTC
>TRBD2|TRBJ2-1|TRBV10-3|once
CAIGPGTTYNEQFF
TGTGCCATCGGTCCCGGGACTACCTACAATGAGCAGTTCTTC
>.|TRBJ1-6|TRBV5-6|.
CASSLIRGNSPLHF
TGTGCCAGCAGCTTGATTAGGGGAAATTCACCCCTCCACTTT
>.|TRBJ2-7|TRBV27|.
CASSPWGSYEQYF
TGTGCCAGCAGTCCTTGGGGCAGCTACGAGCAGTACTTC
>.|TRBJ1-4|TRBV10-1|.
CASSESRLGTNEKLFF
TGCGCCAGCAGTGAGTCCAGACTGGGAACTAATGAAAAACTGTTTTTT
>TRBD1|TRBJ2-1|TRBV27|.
CASSLKGWTGGLNEQFF
TGTGCCAGCAGTTTAAAGGGATGGACAGGGGGACTCAATGAGCAGTTCTTC
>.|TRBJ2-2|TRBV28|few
CASISAGELFF
TGTGCCAGCATATCGGCCGGGGAGCTGTTTTTT
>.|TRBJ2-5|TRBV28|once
CASSSPPGLSKETQYF
TGTGCCAGCAGTTCTCCCCCAGGGTTATCCAAAGAGACCCAGTACTTC
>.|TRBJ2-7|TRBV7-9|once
CASSSSTVPRNEQYF
TGTGCCAGCAGCTCGAGCACGGTACCCAGGAACGAGCAGTACTTC
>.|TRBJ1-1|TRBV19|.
CASSIGGRGAFF
TGTGCCAGTAGTATAGGAGGGCGTGGAGCTTTCTTT
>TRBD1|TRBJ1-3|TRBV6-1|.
CASSPGQGSGNTIYF
TGTGCCAGCAGCCCGGGACAGGGTTCTGGAAACACCATATATTTT
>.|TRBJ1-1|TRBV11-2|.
CASSLAGEGTEAFF
TGTGCCAGCAGCTTAGCGGGGGAAGGAACTGAAGCTTTCTTT
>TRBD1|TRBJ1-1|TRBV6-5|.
CASTQDRDTEAFF
TGTGCCAGCACTCAAGACAGGGACACTGAAGCTTTCTTT
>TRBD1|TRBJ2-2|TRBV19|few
CASSDRGLDTGELFF
TGTGCCAGTAGTGACAGGGGGCTTGACACCGGGGAGCTGTTTTTT
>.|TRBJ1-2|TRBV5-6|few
CASSFVQTHINYGYTF
TGTGCCAGCAGCTTTGTACAGACACACATTAACTATGGCTACACCTTC
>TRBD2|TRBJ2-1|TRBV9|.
CASSGSGRAAYEQFF
TGTGCCAGCAGCGGTAGCGGGAGGGCCGCCTATGAGCAGTTCTTC
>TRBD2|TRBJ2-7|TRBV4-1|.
CASSRTSGGIYEQYF
TGCGCCAGCAGCCGTACTAGCGGGGGGATCTACGAGCAGTACTTC
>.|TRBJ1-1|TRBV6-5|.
CASSYQGLTTEAFF
TGTGCCAGCAGTTACCAGGGGTTGACCACTGAAGCTTTCTTT
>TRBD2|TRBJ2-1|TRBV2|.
CASSEVRLAGAYNEQFF
TGTGCCAGCAGTGAAGTCCGACTAGCGGGAGCCTACAATGAGCAGTTCTTC
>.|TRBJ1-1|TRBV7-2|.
CASSARLNTEAFF
TGTGCCAGCAGCGCCCGGTTGAACACTGAAGCTTTCTTT
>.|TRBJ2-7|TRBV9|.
CASSPSLAAYEQYF
TGTGCCAGCAGCCCCTCGTTAGCGGCCTACGAGCAGTACTTC
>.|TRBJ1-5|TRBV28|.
CASSLTPVGGRQPQHF
TGTGCCAGCAGTTTGACCCCTGTGGGGGGAAGGCAGCCCCAGCATTTT
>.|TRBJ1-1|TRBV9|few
CASSAARVGTEAFF
TGTGCCAGCAGCGCGGCCCGGGTGGGCACTGAAGCTTTCTTT
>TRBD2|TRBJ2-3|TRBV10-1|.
CASSEGGGGDTQYF
TGCGCCAGCAGTGAGGGCGGGGGTGGAGATACGCAGTATTTT
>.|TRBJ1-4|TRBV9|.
CASSAQGLDEKLFF
TGTGCCAGCAGCGCACAGGGCCTCGATGAAAAACTGTTTTTT